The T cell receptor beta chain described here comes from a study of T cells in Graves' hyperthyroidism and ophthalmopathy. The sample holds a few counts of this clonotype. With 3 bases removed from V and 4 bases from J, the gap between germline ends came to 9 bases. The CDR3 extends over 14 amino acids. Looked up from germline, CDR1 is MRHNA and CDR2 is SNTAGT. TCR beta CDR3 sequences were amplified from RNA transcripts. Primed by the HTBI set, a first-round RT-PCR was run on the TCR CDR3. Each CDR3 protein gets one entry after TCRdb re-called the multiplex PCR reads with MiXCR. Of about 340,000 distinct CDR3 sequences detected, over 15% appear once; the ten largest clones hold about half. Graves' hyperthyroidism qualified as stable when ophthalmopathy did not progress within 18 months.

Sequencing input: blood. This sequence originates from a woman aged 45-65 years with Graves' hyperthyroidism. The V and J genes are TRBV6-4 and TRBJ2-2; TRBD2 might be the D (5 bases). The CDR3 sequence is CASSEGLFTGELFF. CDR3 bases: TGTGCCAGCAGTGAAGGACTCTTCACCGGGGAGCTGTTTTTT.